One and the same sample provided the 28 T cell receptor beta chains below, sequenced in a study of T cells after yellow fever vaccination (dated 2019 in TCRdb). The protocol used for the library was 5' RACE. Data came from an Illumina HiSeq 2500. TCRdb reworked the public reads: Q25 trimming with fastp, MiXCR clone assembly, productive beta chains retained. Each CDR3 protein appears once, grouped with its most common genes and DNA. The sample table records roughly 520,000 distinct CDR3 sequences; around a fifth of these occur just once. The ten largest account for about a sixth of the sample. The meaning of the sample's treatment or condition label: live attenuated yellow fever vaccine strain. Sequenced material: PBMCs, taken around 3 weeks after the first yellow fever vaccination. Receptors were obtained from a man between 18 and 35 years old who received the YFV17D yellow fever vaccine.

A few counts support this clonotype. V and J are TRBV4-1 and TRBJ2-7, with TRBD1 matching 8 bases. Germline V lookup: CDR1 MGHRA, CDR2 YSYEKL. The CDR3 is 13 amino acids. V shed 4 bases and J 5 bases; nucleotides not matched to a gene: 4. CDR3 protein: CASSPRQGNEQYF. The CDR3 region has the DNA TGCGCCAGCAGCCCCAGACAGGGGAACGAGCAGTACTTC.

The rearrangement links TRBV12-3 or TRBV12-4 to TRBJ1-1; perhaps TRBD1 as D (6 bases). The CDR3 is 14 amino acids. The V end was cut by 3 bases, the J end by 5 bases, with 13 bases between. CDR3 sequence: CASSLGGGETEAFF. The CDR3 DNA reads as TGTGCCAGCAGTTTGGGAGGGGGGGAAACTGAAGCTTTCTTT.

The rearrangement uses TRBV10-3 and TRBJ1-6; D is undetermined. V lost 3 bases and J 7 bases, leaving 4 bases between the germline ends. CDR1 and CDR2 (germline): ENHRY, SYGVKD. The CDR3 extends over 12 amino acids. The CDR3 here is CAISDRNSPLHF. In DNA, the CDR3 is TGTGCCATCAGTGACAGAAATTCACCCCTCCACTTT.

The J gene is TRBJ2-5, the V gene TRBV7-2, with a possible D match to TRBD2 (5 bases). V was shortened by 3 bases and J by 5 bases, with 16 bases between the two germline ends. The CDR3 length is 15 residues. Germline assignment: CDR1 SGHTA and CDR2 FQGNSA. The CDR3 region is CASSFNGNSGETQYF. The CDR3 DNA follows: TGTGCCAGCAGCTTCAATGGGAATTCGGGGGAGACCCAGTACTTC. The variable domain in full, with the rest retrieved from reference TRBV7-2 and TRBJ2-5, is GAGVSQSPSNKVTEKGKDVELRCDPISGHTALYWYRQSLGQGLEFLIYFQGNSAPDKSGLPSDRFSAERTGGSVSTLTIQRTQQEDSAVYLCASSFNGNSGETQYFGPGTRLLVL.

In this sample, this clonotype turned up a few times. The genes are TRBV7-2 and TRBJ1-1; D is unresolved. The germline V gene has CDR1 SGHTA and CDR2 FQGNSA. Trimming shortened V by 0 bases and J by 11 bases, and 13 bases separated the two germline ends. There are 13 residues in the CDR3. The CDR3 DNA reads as TGTGCCAGCAGCTTAGCGCAGGTGGCAAGGGCTTTCTTT. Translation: CASSLAQVARAFF. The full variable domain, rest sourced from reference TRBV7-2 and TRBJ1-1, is GAGVSQSPSNKVTEKGKDVELRCDPISGHTALYWYRQSLGQGLEFLIYFQGNSAPDKSGLPSDRFSAERTGGSVSTLTIQRTQQEDSAVYLCASSLAQVARAFFGQGTRLTVV.

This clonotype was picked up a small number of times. For the CDR3, the DNA is TGTGCCAGCAGCCACCTAGAGAATGAGCAGTTCTTC. This codes for CASSHLENEQFF. The rearrangement joins TRBV4-2 to TRBJ2-1; D ambiguous. There are 12 residues in the CDR3. Germline CDR1 LGHNA, CDR2 YNFKEQ. V lost 3 bases and J 7 bases, leaving 7 bases between the germline ends.

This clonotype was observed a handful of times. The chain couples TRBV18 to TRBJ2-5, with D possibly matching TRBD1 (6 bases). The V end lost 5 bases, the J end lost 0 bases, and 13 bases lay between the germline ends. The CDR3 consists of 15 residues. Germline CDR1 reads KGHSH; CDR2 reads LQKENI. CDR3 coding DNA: TGTGCCAGCTCAAGCTACAGGGCCTACCAAGAGACCCAGTACTTC. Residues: CASSSYRAYQETQYF.

The CDR3 DNA is TGTGCCAGCAGTTATCCTTATGCTGGGGAGACCCAGTACTTC. This codes for CASSYPYAGETQYF. The V and J genes are TRBV6-2 or TRBV6-3 and TRBJ2-5, with D uncertain. V lost 3 bases and J 5 bases, leaving 13 bases between the germline ends. The CDR3 has 14 residues. Germline values: CDR1 MNHEY, CDR2 SVGEGT.

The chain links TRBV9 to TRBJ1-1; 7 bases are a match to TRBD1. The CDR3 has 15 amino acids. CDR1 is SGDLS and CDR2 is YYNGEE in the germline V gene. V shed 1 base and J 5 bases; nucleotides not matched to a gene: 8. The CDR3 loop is CASSVQGDAGTEAFF. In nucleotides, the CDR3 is TGTGCCAGCAGCGTACAGGGGGATGCGGGGACTGAAGCTTTCTTT.

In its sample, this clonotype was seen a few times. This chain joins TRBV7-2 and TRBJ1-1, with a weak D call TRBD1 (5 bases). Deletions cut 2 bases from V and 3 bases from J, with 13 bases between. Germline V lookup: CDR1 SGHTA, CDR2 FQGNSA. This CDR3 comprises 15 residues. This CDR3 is CASSLYRQRDTEAFF. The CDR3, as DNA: TGTGCCAGCAGCTTATACCGACAGCGAGACACTGAAGCTTTCTTT.

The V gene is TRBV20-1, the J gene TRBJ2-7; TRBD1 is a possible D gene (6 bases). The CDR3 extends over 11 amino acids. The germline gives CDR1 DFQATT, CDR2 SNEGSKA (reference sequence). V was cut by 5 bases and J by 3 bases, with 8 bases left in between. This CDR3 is CSAEQGYEQYV. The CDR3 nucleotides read TGCAGTGCTGAACAGGGCTACGAGCAGTACGTC.

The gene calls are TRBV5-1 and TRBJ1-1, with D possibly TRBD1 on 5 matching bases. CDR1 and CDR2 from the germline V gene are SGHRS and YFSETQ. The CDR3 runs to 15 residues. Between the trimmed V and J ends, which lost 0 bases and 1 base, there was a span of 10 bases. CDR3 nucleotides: TGCGCCAGCAGCTTGGCCCCGGGACGGAACACTGAAGCTTTCTTT. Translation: CASSLAPGRNTEAFF. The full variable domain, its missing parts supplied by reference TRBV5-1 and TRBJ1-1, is KAGVTQTPRYLIKTRGQQVTLSCSPISGHRSVSWYQQTPGQGLQFLFEYFSETQRNKGNFPGRFSGRQFSNSRSEMNVSTLELGDSALYLCASSLAPGRNTEAFFGQGTRLTVV.

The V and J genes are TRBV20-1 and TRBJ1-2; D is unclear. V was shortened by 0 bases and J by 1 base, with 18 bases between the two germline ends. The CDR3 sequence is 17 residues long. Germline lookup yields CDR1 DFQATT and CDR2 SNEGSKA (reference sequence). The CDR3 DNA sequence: TGCAGTGCTAGAGATATAGTAATTGGGTCAGATAACTATGGCTACACCTTC. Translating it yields CSARDIVIGSDNYGYTF.

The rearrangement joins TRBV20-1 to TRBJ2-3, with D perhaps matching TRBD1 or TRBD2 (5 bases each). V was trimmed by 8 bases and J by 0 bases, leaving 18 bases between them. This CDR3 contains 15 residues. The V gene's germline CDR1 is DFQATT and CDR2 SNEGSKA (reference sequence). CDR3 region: CSTQGTGISTDTQYF. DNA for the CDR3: TGCAGTACTCAAGGGACGGGAATAAGCACAGATACGCAGTATTTT.

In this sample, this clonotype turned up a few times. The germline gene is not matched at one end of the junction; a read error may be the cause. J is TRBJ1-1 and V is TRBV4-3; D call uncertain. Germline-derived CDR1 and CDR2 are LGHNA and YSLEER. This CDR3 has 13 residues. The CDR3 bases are TGCGCCAGCTGCCAGGAGATTAACACTGAAGCTTTCTTT. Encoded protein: CASCQEINTEAFF.

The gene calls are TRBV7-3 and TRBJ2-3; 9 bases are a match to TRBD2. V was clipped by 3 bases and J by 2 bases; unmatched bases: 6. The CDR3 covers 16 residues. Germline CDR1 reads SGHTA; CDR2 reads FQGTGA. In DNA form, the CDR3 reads TGTGCCAGCAGCTTTGGCGCGGGGGGGTCCACAGATACGCAGTATTTT. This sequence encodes CASSFGAGGSTDTQYF.

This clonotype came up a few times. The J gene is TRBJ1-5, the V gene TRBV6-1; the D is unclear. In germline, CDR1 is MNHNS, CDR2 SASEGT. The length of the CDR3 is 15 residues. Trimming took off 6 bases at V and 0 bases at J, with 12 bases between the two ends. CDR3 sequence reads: CASRRGRYSNQPQHF. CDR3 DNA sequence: TGTGCCAGCAGGCGAGGGAGATATAGCAATCAGCCCCAGCATTTT.

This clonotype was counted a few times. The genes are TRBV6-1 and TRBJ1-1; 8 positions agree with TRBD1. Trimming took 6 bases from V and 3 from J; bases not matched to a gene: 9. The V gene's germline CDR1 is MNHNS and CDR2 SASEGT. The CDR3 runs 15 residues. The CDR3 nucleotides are TGTGCCAGCAGCCGACAGGGGCCGCGGTACACTGAAGCTTTCTTT. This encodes CASSRQGPRYTEAFF.

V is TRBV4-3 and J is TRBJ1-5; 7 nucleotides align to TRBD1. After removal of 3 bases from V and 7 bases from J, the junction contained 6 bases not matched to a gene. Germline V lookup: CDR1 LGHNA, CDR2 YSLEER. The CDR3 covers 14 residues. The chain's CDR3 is CASSHTNRGQPQHF. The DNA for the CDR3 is TGCGCCAGCAGCCACACAAACAGGGGCCAGCCCCAGCATTTT.

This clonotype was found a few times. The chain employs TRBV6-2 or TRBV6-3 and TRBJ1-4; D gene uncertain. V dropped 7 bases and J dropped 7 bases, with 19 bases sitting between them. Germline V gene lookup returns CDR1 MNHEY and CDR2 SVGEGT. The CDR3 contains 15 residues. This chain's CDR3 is CASTRSGEDGEKLFF. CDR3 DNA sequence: TGTGCCAGCACCCGTTCCGGTGAGGATGGTGAAAAACTGTTTTTT.

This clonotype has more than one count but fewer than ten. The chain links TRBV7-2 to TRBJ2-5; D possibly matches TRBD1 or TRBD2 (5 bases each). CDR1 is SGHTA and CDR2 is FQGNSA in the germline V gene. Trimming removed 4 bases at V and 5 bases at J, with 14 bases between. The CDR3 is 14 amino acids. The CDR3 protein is CASSSGTVVETQYF. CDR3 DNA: TGTGCCAGCAGCTCAGGGACGGTGGTGGAGACCCAGTACTTC.

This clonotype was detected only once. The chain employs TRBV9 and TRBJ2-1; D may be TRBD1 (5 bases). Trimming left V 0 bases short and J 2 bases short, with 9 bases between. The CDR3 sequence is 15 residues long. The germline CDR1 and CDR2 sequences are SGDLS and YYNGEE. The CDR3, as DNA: TGTGCCAGCAGCGTAGAGTCAGGGCCCTACAATGAGCAGTTCTTC. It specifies CASSVESGPYNEQFF.

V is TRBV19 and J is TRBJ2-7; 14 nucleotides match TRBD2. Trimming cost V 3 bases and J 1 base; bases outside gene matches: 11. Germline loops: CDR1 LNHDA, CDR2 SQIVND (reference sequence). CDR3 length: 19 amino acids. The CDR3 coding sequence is TGTGCCAGTAGTATCGGGTTGGGACTAGCGGGGGCCCCGTCCTACGAGCAGTACTTC. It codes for CASSIGLGLAGAPSYEQYF.

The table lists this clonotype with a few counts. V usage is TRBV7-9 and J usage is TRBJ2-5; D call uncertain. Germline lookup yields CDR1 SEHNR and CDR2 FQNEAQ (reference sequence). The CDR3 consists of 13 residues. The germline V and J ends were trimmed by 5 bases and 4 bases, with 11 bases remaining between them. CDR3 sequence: CASSDQLLETQYF. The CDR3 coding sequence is TGTGCCAGCAGCGACCAGTTGTTAGAGACCCAGTACTTC.

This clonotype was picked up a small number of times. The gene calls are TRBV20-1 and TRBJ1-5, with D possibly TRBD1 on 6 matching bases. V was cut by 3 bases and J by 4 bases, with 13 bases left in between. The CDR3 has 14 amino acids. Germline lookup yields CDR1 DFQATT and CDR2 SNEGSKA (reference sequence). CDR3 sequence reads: CSASSTGTNQPQHF. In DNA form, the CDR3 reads TGCAGTGCTAGTTCCACAGGGACTAATCAGCCCCAGCATTTT.

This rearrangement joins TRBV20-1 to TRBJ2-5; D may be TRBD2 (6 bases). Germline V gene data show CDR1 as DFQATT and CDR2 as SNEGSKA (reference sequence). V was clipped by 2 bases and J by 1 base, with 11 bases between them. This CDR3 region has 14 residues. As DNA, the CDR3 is TGCAGTGCTAGACCCAGGACTACCCAAGAGACCCAGTACTTC. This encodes CSARPRTTQETQYF.

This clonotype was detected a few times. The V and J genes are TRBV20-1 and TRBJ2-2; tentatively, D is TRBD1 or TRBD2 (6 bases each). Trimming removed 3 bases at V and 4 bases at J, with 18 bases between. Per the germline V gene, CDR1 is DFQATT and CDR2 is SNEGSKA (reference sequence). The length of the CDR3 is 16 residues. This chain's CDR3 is CSARGASTGGTGELFF. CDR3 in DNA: TGCAGTGCTAGGGGGGCTAGCACCGGGGGCACCGGGGAGCTGTTTTTT.

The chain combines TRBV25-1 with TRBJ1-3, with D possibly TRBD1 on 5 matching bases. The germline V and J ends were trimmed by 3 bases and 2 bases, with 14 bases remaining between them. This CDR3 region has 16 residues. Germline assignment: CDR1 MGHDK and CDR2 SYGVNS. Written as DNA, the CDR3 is TGTGCCAGCAGTGAGGAGGGGCCGATGGCTGGAAACACCATATATTTT. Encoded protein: CASSEEGPMAGNTIYF. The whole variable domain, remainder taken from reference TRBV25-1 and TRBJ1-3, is EADIYQTPRYLVIGTGKKITLECSQTMGHDKMYWYQQDPGMELHLIHYSYGVNSTEKGDLSSESTVSRIRTEHFPLTLESARPSHTSQYLCASSEEGPMAGNTIYFGEGSWLTVV.